The 29 T cell receptor beta chains presented below share a single source sample, sequenced in a study of read filtering for tumor transcriptome and immune sequencing. This library used about 360 ng RNA and molecular barcoded adaptors spanning alpha/delta and beta/gamma chains. TCRdb reprocessed the reads with MiXCR, giving one entry per CDR3 protein. Counted here are around 140,000 distinct CDR3 sequences, about 13% occurring once; the ten biggest clones make up about 7.7%. The sample was a population of CD138-negative cells sorted from bone marrow. Receptors originate from a donor over 35 with multiple myeloma.

This clonotype was detected ten times or more. This chain uses TRBV20-1 with TRBJ2-2; 8 bases agree with TRBD2. J was trimmed by 7 bases and V by 1 base; bases with no gene match: 8. CDR1 and CDR2 from the germline V gene are DFQATT and SNEGSKA (reference sequence). The CDR3 runs to 15 residues. In DNA, the CDR3 is TGCAGTGCTAGAGGAAGGAATAGCGGGGTCGGGGAGCTGTTTTTT. This sequence encodes CSARGRNSGVGELFF.

This clonotype was counted at least ten times. This chain joins TRBV6-6 and TRBJ2-4; D unresolved. This CDR3 is 11 amino acids long. With 8 bases removed from V and 6 bases from J, the gap between germline ends came to 8 bases. Germline V gene sequence: CDR1 MNHNY, CDR2 SVGAGI (reference sequence). In DNA form, the CDR3 reads TGTGCCAGCTGTTCGGCAAACATTCAGTACTTC. This translates into CASCSANIQYF.

In this sample, this clonotype turned up once. This chain uses TRBV21-1 with TRBJ2-3; the table gives TRBD2 as D, unverified against the DNA. TRBV21-1 is classified as a pseudogene. The CDR3 spans 15 residues. Written as DNA, the CDR3 is TGTGCCAGCAGCATTAGCGGGAGGTTGACAGATACGCAGTATTTT. Its protein product is CASSISGRLTDTQYF.

This clonotype occurred many times. The chain joins TRBV7-3 to TRBJ2-1; 13 nucleotides agree with TRBD2. Germline lookup yields CDR1 SGHTA and CDR2 FQGTGA. The V segment lost 3 bases and the J segment 8 bases; nucleotides outside the gene matches: 7. CDR3 length: 16 residues. The DNA of the CDR3 is TGTGCCAGCAGCTTCATAAGGACTAGCGGGAGAGATGAGCAGTTCTTC. Protein: CASSFIRTSGRDEQFF.

At least ten counts were recorded for this clonotype. This chain uses TRBV19 with TRBJ2-3; tentative D call: TRBD1 (6 bases). Germline V CDR1 and CDR2: LNHDA, SQIVND (reference sequence). V dropped 4 bases and J dropped 0 bases, with 11 bases sitting between them. This CDR3 comprises 15 residues. The chain's CDR3 is CASSTQGHSTDTQYF. The CDR3 nucleotides read TGTGCCAGTAGTACACAGGGCCATAGCACAGATACGCAGTATTTT.

A note on this clonotype: A read error is possible here, since a much larger clone lies one base away. The V gene is TRBV6-6, the J gene TRBJ2-1; D remains unclear. V was trimmed by 0 bases and J by 10 bases, leaving 13 bases between them. The CDR3 contains 14 residues. Germline values: CDR1 MNHNY, CDR2 SVGAGI (reference sequence). CDR3 nucleotides: TGTGCCAGCAGTTACTCAAAGGGTCTTTGGGAGCAGTTCTTC. Protein product: CASSYSKGLWEQFF.

This clonotype has at least ten counts. The chain couples TRBV6-5 to TRBJ2-7, with TRBD2 matching 8 bases. Trimming cost V 0 bases and J 4 bases; bases outside gene matches: 8. Germline V gene data show CDR1 as MNHEY and CDR2 as SVGAGI. The CDR3 sequence is 16 residues long. The DNA of the CDR3 is TGTGCCAGCAGTTACTCGACGCGGACTAGCTTATACGAGCAGTACTTC. The encoded protein is CASSYSTRTSLYEQYF.

Details on this clonotype: This may stem from a read error, because a much larger clone lies one nucleotide away. The rearrangement joins TRBV5-4 to TRBJ2-1; TRBD2 agrees at 11 bases. Germline CDR1 SGHNT, CDR2 YYREEE (reference sequence). The CDR3 consists of 18 residues. J was trimmed by 4 bases and V by 4 bases; bases with no gene match: 13. CDR3 coding DNA: TGTGCCAGCAGCCAGAGGGCTAGCGGGAGGCAAGGTTACAATGAGCAGTTCTTC. Translated, it gives CASSQRASGRQGYNEQFF.

The sample holds many counts of this clonotype. The CDR3, as DNA: TGTGCCAGCAGCGTGGGACACTCGGGAGAGACCCAGTACTTC. It translates to CASSVGHSGETQYF. The V and J genes are TRBV11-2 and TRBJ2-5; TRBD1 might be the D (6 bases). This CDR3 spans 14 amino acids. The V end was cut by 5 bases, the J end by 4 bases, with 14 bases between. Germline CDR1 reads SGHAT; CDR2 reads FQNNGV.

This clonotype was recorded many times. V usage is TRBV7-9 and J usage is TRBJ2-1; the D is unclear. CDR3 size: 13 residues. V lost 0 bases, J lost 10 bases, and 10 bases lay in between. The germline CDR1 and CDR2 sequences are SEHNR and FQNEAQ (reference sequence). For the CDR3, the DNA is TGTGCCAGCAGCTTAGCAGGGTTGGTCGAGCAGTTCTTC. Translating it yields CASSLAGLVEQFF.

This clonotype was counted a few times. In nucleotides, the CDR3 is TGCGCCAGCAGCACGTGGACAGGGTGGGGAGAGACCCAGTACTTC. Translated, it gives CASSTWTGWGETQYF. V gene TRBV5-1 combines with J gene TRBJ2-5, with 8 bases that match TRBD1. Germline assignment: CDR1 SGHRS and CDR2 YFSETQ. With 4 bases clipped from V and 4 bases from J, the junction kept 9 bases outside the gene matches. This CDR3 contains 15 residues.

Ten or more counts support this clonotype. The chain links TRBV5-6 to TRBJ2-1; D is perhaps TRBD2 (6 bases). V dropped 1 base and J dropped 2 bases, with 16 bases sitting between them. The CDR3 is 17 residues long. Germline CDR1 is SGHDT and CDR2 is YYEEEE. The CDR3 sequence: CASSLSLSRGTYNEQFF. The CDR3 DNA reads TGTGCCAGCAGCTTGTCCCTTAGCCGGGGGACCTACAATGAGCAGTTCTTC.

This clonotype was seen ten or more times. V usage is TRBV14 and J usage is TRBJ2-7; TRBD2 agrees at 15 bases. Trimming took 1 base from V and 4 from J; bases not matched to a gene: 8. The V gene's germline CDR1 is SGHDN and CDR2 FVKESK. The CDR3 spans 18 residues. The CDR3 here is CASSQGTSGRAPMYEQYF. The CDR3 bases are TGTGCCAGCAGCCAAGGGACTAGCGGGAGGGCCCCCATGTACGAGCAGTACTTC.

The gene calls are TRBV9 and TRBJ1-6; D gene unclear. Germline loops: CDR1 SGDLS, CDR2 YYNGEE. V dropped 0 bases and J dropped 9 bases, with 13 bases sitting between them. The CDR3 totals 15 residues. CDR3 region: CASSVGVPGGSPLHF. The CDR3 DNA follows: TGTGCCAGCAGCGTAGGCGTCCCAGGCGGTTCACCCCTCCACTTT.

The table lists this clonotype with many counts. The V and J genes are TRBV6-5 and TRBJ2-1; D may be TRBD2 (5 bases). The V gene lost 4 bases and the J gene lost 3 bases, with 13 bases spanning the gap. This CDR3 spans 15 amino acids. Germline CDR1 reads MNHEY; CDR2 reads SVGAGI. The CDR3 loop is CASSCSAGRYNEQFF. CDR3 bases: TGTGCCAGCAGTTGCTCGGCGGGCCGCTACAATGAGCAGTTCTTC.

This clonotype showed up many times. The genes are TRBV27 and TRBJ2-5; the D gene is possibly TRBD2 (5 bases). The CDR3 totals 14 residues. In germline, CDR1 is MNHEY, CDR2 SMNVEV (reference sequence). Between the trimmed V and J ends, which lost 8 bases and 0 bases, there was a span of 13 bases. CDR3 residues: CASRSDYHQETQYF. The CDR3 region has the DNA TGTGCCAGCCGCTCCGACTATCACCAAGAGACCCAGTACTTC.

This clonotype was detected many times. V gene TRBV19 combines with J gene TRBJ2-1; 8 nucleotides match TRBD2. Germline assignment: CDR1 LNHDA and CDR2 SQIVND (reference sequence). The ends lost 1 base at V and 7 bases at J; junction bases unmatched: 6. CDR3 length: 15 residues. CDR3 bases: TGTGCCAGTAGTATAGTCTCCGCGGGAGGTAATGAGCAGTTCTTC. Translation gives CASSIVSAGGNEQFF.

This sequence joins TRBV4-3 and TRBJ2-2, with D possibly matching TRBD2 (5 bases). This CDR3 has 16 residues. CDR1 is LGHNA, CDR2 YSLEER, per germline. Trimming took 5 bases from V and 4 from J, leaving 17 bases between them. The CDR3 DNA is TGCGCCAGCAGCAAGTCGGGCCCGGGAACCACCGGGGAGCTGTTTTTT. Its translation: CASSKSGPGTTGELFF.

This clonotype was seen at least ten times. The chain employs TRBV7-9 and TRBJ2-4; no clear D gene. The CDR3 is 16 residues long. V was trimmed by 2 bases and J by 6 bases, leaving 17 bases between them. Germline V CDR1 and CDR2: SEHNR, FQNEAQ (reference sequence). The CDR3 protein is CASSLYLGNGRNIQYF. The CDR3 DNA is TGTGCCAGCAGCTTATATTTAGGGAATGGCAGAAACATTCAGTACTTC.

Notes on this clonotype: This sequence may be a read error, since a much larger clone differs from it by one base. The chain carries TRBV11-2 and TRBJ2-1; TRBD2 aligns across 8 bases. Looked up from germline, CDR1 is SGHAT and CDR2 is FQNNGV. The CDR3 covers 15 residues. Trimming took 2 bases from V and 9 from J; bases not matched to a gene: 9. CDR3 nucleotides: TGTGCCAGCAGCTTATTGCGGGAGGTCCGCAGTGAGCAGTTCTTC. Translation: CASSLLREVRSEQFF.

As for this clonotype: One base away lies a much larger clone, so this may be a sequencing read error. The chain uses TRBV6-2 or TRBV6-3 and TRBJ1-2, with 8 bases lining up with TRBD1. CDR1 MNHEY and CDR2 SVGEGT come from the germline V gene. The CDR3 has 14 residues. The CDR3, as DNA: TGTGCCAGCACCGATCCGGGACAGGAGGATGGCTACGCCTTC. This sequence encodes CASTDPGQEDGYAF.

A word on this clonotype: An end of the junction does not agree with germline; a read error may underlie this. The CDR3 here is CASSLISGSYNEQFF. CDR3 nucleotide sequence: TGTGCAAGCAGTCTGATTAGCGGCTCCTACAATGAGCAGTTCTTC. The chain couples TRBV2 to TRBJ2-1, with D tentatively TRBD2 (6 bases). Germline V lookup: CDR1 SNHLY, CDR2 FYNNEI. The length of the CDR3 is 15 residues.

This clonotype was seen many times. This chain links TRBV4-1 with TRBJ1-5; D is possibly TRBD1 (5 bases). Germline V gives CDR1 MGHRA, CDR2 YSYEKL. The CDR3 spans 15 residues. Trimming removed 0 bases at V and 2 bases at J, with 8 bases between. The CDR3 DNA reads as TGCGCCAGCAGCCAAGAAGGGGCAGGCAATCAGCCCCAGCATTTT. Translation gives CASSQEGAGNQPQHF.

This clonotype came up a few times. One junction end disagrees with the germline gene, perhaps due to a read error. CDR3 coding DNA: TGTGCCAGCAGTTTAAAAGGGCCTGTCTACAGTGAGCAGTTCTTC. Translated: CASSLKGPVYSEQFF. V is TRBV27 and J is TRBJ2-1; D uncertain. CDR1 MNHEY and CDR2 SMNVEV come from the germline V gene (reference sequence). There are 15 residues in the CDR3.

This clonotype was seen many times. This rearrangement joins TRBV30 to TRBJ2-2; D unresolved. Germline V gives CDR1 GTSNPN, CDR2 SVGIG (reference sequence). The germline V and J ends were trimmed by 1 base and 6 bases, with 9 bases remaining between them. There are 13 residues in the CDR3. The CDR3 coding sequence is TGTGCCTGGAGTGCTTCAGGACCCGGGGAGCTGTTTTTT. Residues: CAWSASGPGELFF. The full variable domain, completed using reference TRBV30 and TRBJ2-2, is SQTIHQWPATLVQPVGSPLSLECTVEGTSNPNLYWYRQAAGRGLQLLFYSVGIGQISSEVPQNLSASRPQDRQFILSSKKLLLSDSGFYLCAWSASGPGELFFGEGSRLTVL.

This clonotype was picked up many times. This sequence joins TRBV4-1 and TRBJ2-7; D possibly uses TRBD1 or TRBD2 (5 bases each). V was clipped by 3 bases and J by 8 bases, with 11 bases between them. Germline assignment: CDR1 MGHRA and CDR2 YSYEKL. The length of the CDR3 is 12 residues. CDR3 nucleotides: TGCGCCAGCAGCCAGCCGGGGCCGAAGCAGTACTTC. Protein product: CASSQPGPKQYF.

This clonotype was counted only a few times. The chain is built from TRBV29-1 and TRBJ1-1; 8 bases align to TRBD1. This CDR3 spans 13 amino acids. Trimming at V came to 7 bases and at J to 0 bases, leaving 4 bases not matched to a gene. CDR1 SQVTM and CDR2 ANQGSEA come from the germline V gene. The CDR3: CSARQGMNTEAFF. The CDR3 nucleotides are TGCAGCGCCCGACAGGGGATGAACACTGAAGCTTTCTTT.

The chain is built from TRBV7-9 and TRBJ2-1, with 10 bases fitting TRBD2. Germline trimming cut 3 bases from V and 7 bases from J; bases unmatched to any gene: 9. Germline CDR1 is SEHNR and CDR2 is FQNEAQ (reference sequence). The CDR3 has 16 residues. The CDR3: CASSLRTSGKGNEQFF. The CDR3 DNA reads as TGTGCCAGCAGCTTGCGGACTAGCGGAAAGGGGAATGAGCAGTTCTTC.

This clonotype was recorded many times. The V call is TRBV6-5, the J call TRBJ2-3; perhaps TRBD1 as D (6 bases). Germline values: CDR1 MNHEY, CDR2 SVGAGI. This CDR3 is 14 amino acids long. With 5 bases removed from V and 4 bases from J, the gap between germline ends came to 13 bases. CDR3 DNA: TGTGCCAGCAGTCCGGGACAACCGGCAGATACGCAGTATTTT. This codes for CASSPGQPADTQYF.